One and the same sample provided the 26 T cell receptor beta chains below, sequenced in a study of T cell responses to AZD1222 COVID-19 vaccine. TCRdb's table, derived via immunoSEQ multiplex PCR, lists solely in-frame clones and lacks some. The sample yields 150,000 to 200,000 clones, about nine tenths seen once. Sequenced here: peripheral blood, sampled 28 days after the second dose of the MenACWY control vaccine. Receptor source: an adult who received the MenACWY meningococcal vaccine as a control.

This clone appeared once. This chain connects TRBV7-2 to TRBJ1-4, with TRBD1 matching over 9 bases. The V gene's germline CDR1 is SGHTA and CDR2 FQGNSA. The CDR3 covers 15 residues. The J segment lost 8 bases and the V segment lost 5 bases, leaving 9 bases of the junction unmatched. The CDR3 loop is CASSPRDREEEKLFF. The CDR3 DNA reads as TGTGCCAGCAGCCCCCGGGACAGGGAGGAGGAAAAACTGTTTTTT.

This clone has a handful of counts. V is TRBV3-1 (or the pseudogene TRBV3-2) and J is TRBJ1-2, with unresolved D. Between the trimmed V and J ends, which lost 1 base and 0 bases, there was a span of 15 bases. Germline CDR1 is LGHDT and CDR2 is YNNKEL (reference sequence). This CDR3 is 17 amino acids long. The CDR3 DNA reads TGTGCCAGCAGCCAAGGAACCAGGAGGAGGACTAACTATGGCTACACCTTC. Translation gives CASSQGTRRRTNYGYTF.

This chain links TRBV7-9 with TRBJ1-1; a possible D gene is TRBD1 (5 bases). V lost 5 bases and J 1 base, leaving 11 bases between the germline ends. The CDR3 consists of 14 residues. Germline CDR1 is SEHNR and CDR2 is FQNEAQ (reference sequence). The CDR3 loop reads CASSNTGGNTEAFF. In DNA form, the CDR3 reads TGTGCCAGCAGCAATACTGGGGGGAACACTGAAGCTTTCTTT.

The V gene is TRBV4-3, the J gene TRBJ1-5; the D is unclear. This CDR3 contains 15 residues. CDR1 is LGHNA, CDR2 YSLEER, per germline. V was shortened by 0 bases and J by 1 base, with 7 bases between the two germline ends. CDR3 bases: TGCGCCAGCAGCCAAGAATGGTCGAGCAATCAGCCCCAGCATTTT. This codes for CASSQEWSSNQPQHF.

The chain recombines TRBV4-3 with TRBJ2-3; tentative D call: TRBD2 (5 bases). V lost 0 bases to trimming and J lost 0 bases, with 10 bases between them. The CDR3 totals 16 residues. Per germline, CDR1 LGHNA and CDR2 YSLEER. The chain's CDR3 is CASSQDRLTSTDTQYF. In DNA, the CDR3 is TGCGCCAGCAGCCAAGATAGACTAACTAGCACAGATACGCAGTATTTT.

The chain links TRBV6-1 to TRBJ2-3; tentatively, D is TRBD2 (5 bases). The germline V and J ends were trimmed by 1 base and 6 bases, with 20 bases remaining between them. This CDR3 has 17 amino acids. Germline assignment: CDR1 MNHNS and CDR2 SASEGT. The CDR3 spells CASSEGWTGKMVDTQYF. As DNA, the CDR3 is TGTGCCAGCAGTGAAGGCTGGACGGGGAAGATGGTCGATACGCAGTATTTT.

The chain joins TRBV6-5 to TRBJ2-7; no clear D. Trimming left V 6 bases short and J 7 bases short, with 13 bases between. The CDR3 consists of 12 residues. Per the germline V gene, CDR1 is MNHEY and CDR2 is SVGAGI. The CDR3 sequence is CASSFLSGEQYF. Written as DNA, the CDR3 is TGTGCCAGCAGCTTTCTGTCCGGGGAGCAGTACTTC.

The chain carries TRBV6-5 and TRBJ2-1, with TRBD2 matching over 10 bases. The CDR3 consists of 15 residues. The J segment lost 7 bases and the V segment lost 7 bases, leaving 10 bases of the junction unmatched. In germline, CDR1 is MNHEY, CDR2 SVGAGI. This CDR3 reads CASNLLAGESNEQFF. The CDR3 DNA is TGTGCCAGCAACCTCCTAGCGGGAGAGAGTAATGAGCAGTTCTTC.

The chain carries TRBV5-1 and TRBJ2-7; TRBD2 matches 8 bases. CDR1 and CDR2 from the germline V gene are SGHRS and YFSETQ. V was pared by 2 bases and J by 6 bases, with 4 bases of the junction left unmatched. The CDR3 runs to 13 residues. CDR3 coding DNA: TGCGCCAGCAGCTTACCGGGAGGGTCCGAGCAGTACTTC. It translates to CASSLPGGSEQYF.

This clone was counted a few times. The rearrangement uses TRBV14 and TRBJ2-1, with 10 bases aligning to TRBD2. Per the germline V gene, CDR1 is SGHDN and CDR2 is FVKESK. The ends lost 2 bases at V and 10 bases at J; junction bases unmatched: 5. CDR3 length equals 14 residues. The CDR3, as DNA: TGTGCCAGCAGCCAACTGACTAGCGGGCCGGAGCAGTTCTTC. Protein: CASSQLTSGPEQFF.

This clone was seen a single time. The chain links TRBV4-3 to TRBJ2-1; TRBD2 aligns across 10 bases. The germline V gene encodes CDR1 LGHNA and CDR2 YSLEER. The CDR3 extends over 17 amino acids. Unmatched junction bases numbered 11, after V lost 4 bases and J lost 5 bases. The DNA of the CDR3 is TGCGCCAGCAGCCCCAAGGGCTTCGGGACTAGCGACAATGAGCAGTTCTTC. Translating it yields CASSPKGFGTSDNEQFF.

The CDR3 DNA reads TGTGCCAGCAGTGAAACAAGCTACGAGCAGTACTTC. Its translation: CASSETSYEQYF. V gene TRBV2 combines with J gene TRBJ2-7, with no clear D. Germline assignment: CDR1 SNHLY and CDR2 FYNNEI. The ends were cut back, 2 bases at V and 3 bases at J, with 5 bases in the middle. The CDR3 runs to 12 residues.

The chain uses TRBV7-2 and TRBJ1-3; D is uncertain. Trimming removed 5 bases at V and 0 bases at J, with 8 bases between. This CDR3 is built from 14 residues. Germline V gene lookup returns CDR1 SGHTA and CDR2 FQGNSA. CDR3 residues: CASSPELSGNTIYF. In DNA, the CDR3 is TGTGCCAGCAGCCCCGAGCTCTCTGGAAACACCATATATTTT.

The chain employs TRBV3-1 (or the pseudogene TRBV3-2) and TRBJ2-7; D gene ambiguous. CDR3 length: 13 amino acids. Trimming shortened V by 2 bases and J by 4 bases, and 9 bases separated the two germline ends. In germline, CDR1 is LGHDT, CDR2 YNNKEL (reference sequence). The CDR3 DNA sequence: TGTGCCAGCAGCCAACCTCCCGGGTACGAGCAGTACTTC. It yields the protein CASSQPPGYEQYF.

The genes are TRBV7-2 and TRBJ2-3; 7 positions match TRBD1. The ends lost 1 base at V and 10 bases at J; junction bases unmatched: 5. CDR1 is SGHTA and CDR2 is FQGNSA in the germline V gene. This CDR3 has 13 amino acids. The CDR3 spells CASSLVGQGAQYF. DNA of the CDR3: TGTGCCAGCAGCTTAGTAGGCCAGGGGGCGCAGTATTTT.

This clone occurred a few times. This rearrangement joins TRBV11-2 to TRBJ2-1, with no clear D. V was clipped by 4 bases and J by 0 bases, with 19 bases between them. The CDR3 is 18 residues long. Per germline, CDR1 SGHAT and CDR2 FQNNGV. For the CDR3, the DNA is TGTGCCAGCAGCTCGATTATTTATAGGCGAGGCTCCTACAATGAGCAGTTCTTC. Translating gives CASSSIIYRRGSYNEQFF.

J is TRBJ2-1 and V is TRBV2; possibly TRBD1 for D (6 bases). Germline values: CDR1 SNHLY, CDR2 FYNNEI. Trimming stripped 6 bases from V and 5 bases from J, with 11 bases between. This CDR3 is built from 13 residues. The CDR3 loop is CASRRTEDNEQFF. CDR3 nucleotides: TGTGCCAGCAGACGGACAGAGGACAATGAGCAGTTCTTC.

This chain connects TRBV5-1 to TRBJ1-4; tentative D call: TRBD1 (5 bases). This CDR3 spans 14 amino acids. Trimming removed 4 bases at V and 5 bases at J, with 12 bases between. Germline assignment: CDR1 SGHRS and CDR2 YFSETQ. The CDR3 is CASSEGTENEKLFF. In DNA, the CDR3 is TGCGCCAGCAGCGAGGGGACCGAGAATGAAAAACTGTTTTTT.

The V and J genes are TRBV5-6 and TRBJ2-5; D is possibly TRBD2 (5 bases). CDR3 length equals 16 residues. Looked up from germline, CDR1 is SGHDT and CDR2 is YYEEEE. The V gene lost 4 bases and the J gene lost 4 bases, with 20 bases spanning the gap. The CDR3 is CASSHPFTGGGETQYF. DNA of the CDR3: TGTGCCAGCAGCCACCCCTTTACTGGAGGTGGAGAGACCCAGTACTTC.

CDR3 coding DNA: TGCGCCAGCACCAGGGGGCAGGGGGCTTCTGGAAACACCATATATTTT. Translating it yields CASTRGQGASGNTIYF. The rearrangement links TRBV4-1 to TRBJ1-3, with 8 bases identical to TRBD1. With V trimmed by 7 bases and J by 1 base, 9 bases remained unmatched. In germline, CDR1 is MGHRA, CDR2 YSYEKL. This CDR3 comprises 16 residues.

The chain carries TRBV14 and TRBJ2-3; D ambiguous. This CDR3 contains 13 residues. Deletions cut 3 bases from V and 1 base from J, with 5 bases between. The germline CDR1 and CDR2 sequences are SGHDN and FVKESK. The CDR3 loop is CASSQPGTDTQYF. Here the CDR3 DNA reads TGTGCCAGCAGCCAGCCCGGCACAGATACGCAGTATTTT.

The chain is built from TRBV7-9 and TRBJ2-5, with 8 bases identical to TRBD1. The CDR3 loop spans 15 amino acids. CDR1 SEHNR and CDR2 FQNEAQ come from the germline V gene (reference sequence). Trimming removed 2 bases from V and 4 bases from J; junction bases left unmatched: 6. The CDR3 DNA follows: TGTGCCAGCAGCTTACATGGACAGGGACCAGAGACCCAGTACTTC. This codes for CASSLHGQGPETQYF.

This rearrangement joins TRBV30 to TRBJ1-1; possible D gene TRBD1, 6 bases. This CDR3 is 12 amino acids long. The V gene lost 0 bases and the J gene lost 5 bases, with 7 bases spanning the gap. The germline V gene encodes CDR1 GTSNPN and CDR2 SVGIG (reference sequence). CDR3 coding DNA: TGTGCCTGGAGTGTGAGGGGGACTGAAGCTTTCTTT. Translated: CAWSVRGTEAFF.

The genes are TRBV7-3 and TRBJ2-3, with TRBD2 matching 9 bases. This CDR3 has 16 residues. CDR1 SGHTA and CDR2 FQGTGA come from the germline V gene. Trimming at V came to 2 bases and at J to 5 bases, leaving 8 bases not matched to a gene. The CDR3 coding sequence is TGTGCCAGCAGCTTAGGCGGGAGGGCAGTAGGAGATACGCAGTATTTT. Translated, it gives CASSLGGRAVGDTQYF.

The chain employs TRBV6-5 and TRBJ2-1; the D gene is possibly TRBD1 (5 bases). Deletions cut 6 bases from V and 15 bases from J, with 15 bases between. Germline V gives CDR1 MNHEY, CDR2 SVGAGI. CDR3 length equals 11 residues. Here the CDR3 reads CASRAPGHPFF. CDR3 nucleotides: TGTGCCAGCAGGGCACCCGGACATCCGTTCTTC.

The gene calls are TRBV9 and TRBJ2-5; D is undetermined. The germline V gene encodes CDR1 SGDLS and CDR2 YYNGEE. CDR3 length: 14 amino acids. V lost 0 bases, J lost 5 bases, and 11 bases lay in between. Here the CDR3 reads CASSVGPGSETQYF. CDR3 in DNA: TGTGCCAGCAGCGTAGGCCCTGGGTCGGAGACCCAGTACTTC.